The 30 T cell receptor beta chains below come from one sample, sequenced in a study of identical twins. In TCRdb, the 5' RACE reads were re-called with MiXCR into one record per CDR3 protein. The sample includes 450,000 or so distinct CDR3 sequences, roughly an eighth of them seen just once. These data are also associated with another study on yellow fever vaccine responses in identical twins.

The specimen sequenced was CD4+ T cells sorted from blood. The receptors here all came from a woman aged 18-35 years in good health.

The gene calls are TRBV7-9 and TRBJ1-5; 9 bases align to TRBD1. The ends lost 1 base at V and 4 bases at J; junction bases unmatched: 5. Per germline, CDR1 SEHNR and CDR2 FQNEAQ (reference sequence). This CDR3 has 16 amino acids. CDR3 residues: CASSLVTGGPNQPQHF. In nucleotides, the CDR3 is TGTGCCAGCAGCTTAGTGACAGGGGGACCGAATCAGCCCCAGCATTTT.

The rearrangement joins TRBV29-1 to TRBJ2-3, with a tentative D call TRBD1 (7 bases). CDR3 length equals 18 residues. V shed 0 bases and J shed 5 bases, with 24 bases lying between them. The germline V gene has CDR1 SQVTM and CDR2 ANQGSEA. CDR3 sequence: CSVEDPFSSGGRGDTQYF. The CDR3 DNA reads as TGCAGCGTTGAAGATCCGTTTTCATCAGGGGGGAGAGGAGATACGCAGTATTTT.

This chain connects TRBV30 to TRBJ1-1, with TRBD1 as a possible D gene (5 bases). This CDR3 has 13 residues. V gave up 5 bases and J gave up 4 bases, with 14 bases separating them. Germline CDR1 GTSNPN, CDR2 SVGIG (reference sequence). The CDR3 sequence is CAWENRGLTEAFF. The CDR3 region has the DNA TGTGCCTGGGAAAATAGGGGCCTCACTGAAGCTTTCTTT.

This rearrangement joins TRBV2 to TRBJ1-6; D is unclear. Germline V lookup: CDR1 SNHLY, CDR2 FYNNEI. V lost 6 bases and J 5 bases, leaving 5 bases between the germline ends. The CDR3 loop spans 12 amino acids. The CDR3 sequence is CASRPDNSPLHF. In nucleotides, the CDR3 is TGTGCCAGCAGGCCTGATAATTCACCCCTCCACTTT. Looking up the rest from reference TRBV2 and TRBJ1-6 gives the full variable domain: EPEVTQTPSHQVTQMGQEVILRCVPISNHLYFYWYRQILGQKVEFLVSFYNNEISEKSEIFDDQFSVERPDGSNFTLKIRSTKLEDSAMYFCASRPDNSPLHFGNGTRLTVT.

This chain links TRBV5-1 with TRBJ2-5; D gene unclear. CDR3 length: 14 amino acids. V gave up 0 bases and J gave up 1 base, with 7 bases separating them. Looked up from germline, CDR1 is SGHRS and CDR2 is YFSETQ. This CDR3 is CASSLVATQETQYF. The CDR3, as DNA: TGCGCCAGCAGCTTGGTAGCTACCCAAGAGACCCAGTACTTC. Full variable domain (rest looked up from reference TRBV5-1 and TRBJ2-5): KAGVTQTPRYLIKTRGQQVTLSCSPISGHRSVSWYQQTPGQGLQFLFEYFSETQRNKGNFPGRFSGRQFSNSRSEMNVSTLELGDSALYLCASSLVATQETQYFGPGTRLLVL.

This clonotype has a count of ten or more. The chain carries TRBV3-1 and TRBJ2-2, with D unclear. Germline CDR1 reads LGHDT; CDR2 reads YNNKEL (reference sequence). The CDR3 is 13 amino acids. V was cut by 2 bases and J by 7 bases, with 8 bases left in between. The CDR3 reads CASSQRLGGELFF. The CDR3 DNA reads as TGTGCCAGCAGCCAACGGCTAGGCGGGGAGCTGTTTTTT.

This clonotype showed up many times. The chain employs TRBV30 and TRBJ2-7; 8 nucleotides agree with TRBD2. V dropped 4 bases and J dropped 3; count of bases not matched to a gene: 8. Germline CDR1 is GTSNPN and CDR2 is SVGIG (reference sequence). The CDR3 spans 14 residues. The CDR3 coding sequence is TGTGCCTGGAACCCCTTAGCGGGGTACTACGAGCAGTACTTC. Translated, it gives CAWNPLAGYYEQYF.

Only a few counts were recorded for this clonotype. CDR3 in amino acids: CASGSGGASTDTQYF. The CDR3 DNA reads TGTGCCAGCGGAAGCGGGGGAGCTAGCACAGATACGCAGTATTTT. This chain uses TRBV12-3 or TRBV12-4 with TRBJ2-3, with 8 bases lining up with TRBD2. Losses at the gene ends were 8 bases for V and 0 bases for J; bases not matched to a gene: 7. The CDR3 is made up of 15 amino acids.

The DNA for the CDR3 is TGCGCCAGCAGCTTGGGTTCTAGCGACACGAATGAGCAGTTCTTC. Its translation is CASSLGSSDTNEQFF. The chain recombines TRBV5-1 with TRBJ2-1, with a weak D call TRBD2 (6 bases). Germline V CDR1 and CDR2: SGHRS, YFSETQ. Between the trimmed V and J ends, which lost 0 bases and 7 bases, there was a span of 14 bases. This CDR3 comprises 15 residues.

In this sample, this clonotype turned up a few times. The chain couples TRBV12-3 or TRBV12-4 to TRBJ2-3; 11 bases align to TRBD2. The V and J ends lost 0 bases and 5 bases, in that order; junction bases with no gene match: 10. There are 18 residues in the CDR3. DNA of the CDR3: TGTGCCAGCAGTTTAGCCCCGGGGCTAGCGGGGGGTGGAGATACGCAGTATTTT. Protein: CASSLAPGLAGGGDTQYF.

The chain recombines TRBV30 with TRBJ2-7, with D perhaps being TRBD1 or TRBD2 (5 bases each). Per germline, CDR1 GTSNPN and CDR2 SVGIG (reference sequence). This CDR3 contains 12 residues. Trimming stripped 3 bases from V and 6 bases from J, with 12 bases between. The CDR3 loop reads CAWRGDVGEQYF. In nucleotides, the CDR3 is TGTGCCTGGAGAGGGGACGTCGGCGAGCAGTACTTC.

There are a few counts of this clonotype. The rearrangement joins TRBV29-1 to TRBJ2-1; D not resolved. Trimming removed 0 bases from V and 8 bases from J, with 5 bases in between. CDR1 and CDR2 (germline): SQVTM, ANQGSEA. This CDR3 contains 11 residues. The CDR3 is CSVEDRDEQFF. CDR3 bases: TGCAGCGTTGAAGATCGGGATGAGCAGTTCTTC.

This clonotype was detected ten times or more. J is TRBJ2-7 and V is TRBV15; D remains ambiguous. Germline V CDR1 and CDR2: LNHNV, YYDKDF (reference sequence). CDR3 size: 12 residues. V lost 0 bases, J lost 3 bases, and 3 bases lay in between. DNA of the CDR3: TGTGCCACCAGCAGAGATAACTACGAGCAGTACTTC. Amino acids: CATSRDNYEQYF.

The V gene is TRBV25-1, the J gene TRBJ1-6; D remains ambiguous. The germline CDR1 and CDR2 sequences are MGHDK and SYGVNS. CDR3 length: 14 amino acids. Trimming removed 6 bases from V and 1 base from J, with 7 bases in between. As DNA, the CDR3 is TGTGCCAGCAGGACGGGATCCTATAATTCACCCCTCCACTTT. This codes for CASRTGSYNSPLHF.

This clonotype was picked up a small number of times. This rearrangement joins TRBV29-1 to TRBJ2-5; D call uncertain. Per the germline V gene, CDR1 is SQVTM and CDR2 is ANQGSEA. V was cut by 8 bases and J by 1 base, with 11 bases left in between. This CDR3 contains 12 residues. CDR3 amino acids: CSLVASQETQYF. Here the CDR3 DNA reads TGCAGCCTAGTAGCATCCCAAGAGACCCAGTACTTC.

Many counts were recorded for this clonotype. The chain combines TRBV11-2 with TRBJ2-1; 9 nucleotides align to TRBD2. Germline lookup yields CDR1 SGHAT and CDR2 FQNNGV. Trimming took 5 bases from V and 0 from J; bases not matched to a gene: 17. CDR3 size: 20 residues. The CDR3 loop is CASSPHRLAGVSSSYNEQFF. The CDR3 nucleotides read TGTGCCAGCAGCCCCCATCGGTTAGCGGGGGTCTCAAGCTCCTACAATGAGCAGTTCTTC.

This clonotype was observed a handful of times. The rearrangement links TRBV6-7 to TRBJ2-4, with 12 bases lining up with TRBD2. TRBV6-7 is designated an ORF whose function remains uncertain. This CDR3 has 19 residues. V lost 0 bases to trimming and J lost 4 bases; unmatched junction nucleotides: 10. Here the CDR3 reads CASSYSRTSGVGGKNIQYF. The CDR3 nucleotides read TGTGCCAGCAGTTACTCGAGGACTAGCGGGGTCGGTGGGAAAAACATTCAGTACTTC.

This chain connects TRBV11-2 to TRBJ2-7; TRBD1 agrees at 7 bases. CDR3 length equals 14 residues. Germline loops: CDR1 SGHAT, CDR2 FQNNGV. The trim removed 3 bases at V and 6 bases at J, leaving 8 bases unmatched. The CDR3 sequence is CASSLKTGPSEQYF. The CDR3, as DNA: TGTGCCAGCAGCTTGAAGACAGGGCCCTCCGAGCAGTACTTC.

The rearrangement links TRBV7-2 to TRBJ1-1; D is unclear. V was shortened by 1 base and J by 4 bases, with 10 bases between the two germline ends. The CDR3 contains 14 residues. The germline V gene encodes CDR1 SGHTA and CDR2 FQGNSA. The CDR3 reads CASSLVGDFTEAFF. CDR3 DNA: TGTGCCAGCAGCTTAGTTGGGGATTTCACTGAAGCTTTCTTT. The full variable domain, completed using reference TRBV7-2 and TRBJ1-1, is GAGVSQSPSNKVTEKGKDVELRCDPISGHTALYWYRQSLGQGLEFLIYFQGNSAPDKSGLPSDRFSAERTGGSVSTLTIQRTQQEDSAVYLCASSLVGDFTEAFFGQGTRLTVV.

In this sample, this clonotype turned up a few times. The chain recombines TRBV28 with TRBJ2-7, with D tentatively TRBD2 (6 bases). CDR3 length equals 16 residues. The germline V and J ends were trimmed by 3 bases and 0 bases, with 15 bases remaining between them. Per the germline V gene, CDR1 is MDHEN and CDR2 is SYDVKM. CDR3 in amino acids: CASSFPFPGDSYEQYF. For the CDR3, the DNA is TGTGCCAGCAGTTTCCCCTTTCCGGGAGACTCCTACGAGCAGTACTTC.

This clonotype was detected only a few times. CDR3 protein: CASSLVSDEKLFF. CDR3 DNA sequence: TGCGCCAGCAGCCTTGTTTCTGATGAAAAACTGTTTTTT. The genes are TRBV5-1 and TRBJ1-4; D is undetermined. This CDR3 contains 13 residues. V was clipped by 4 bases and J by 6 bases, with 10 bases between them. Per the germline V gene, CDR1 is SGHRS and CDR2 is YFSETQ.

The rearrangement joins TRBV13 to TRBJ1-6; D is ambiguous. The CDR3 covers 14 residues. Germline loops: CDR1 PRHDT, CDR2 FYEKMQ (reference sequence). Trimming took off 0 bases at V and 10 bases at J, with 10 bases between the two ends. The CDR3 reads CASSLGPMGSPLHF. The CDR3 DNA is TGTGCCAGCAGCTTAGGCCCGATGGGGTCACCCCTCCACTTT.

This clonotype was recorded at least ten times. The gene calls are TRBV20-1 and TRBJ1-5; 7 bases are shared with TRBD1. Germline values: CDR1 DFQATT, CDR2 SNEGSKA (reference sequence). The CDR3 is 14 residues long. The V segment lost 1 base and the J segment 11 bases; nucleotides outside the gene matches: 11. CDR3 loop: CSARASVGGQAQHF. DNA of the CDR3: TGCAGTGCTAGAGCCTCAGTTGGAGGACAGGCCCAGCATTTT.

The gene calls are TRBV6-1 and TRBJ2-5; tentatively, D is TRBD1 (6 bases). The CDR3 contains 17 residues. Germline V gene lookup returns CDR1 MNHNS and CDR2 SASEGT. V was shortened by 6 bases and J by 3 bases, with 23 bases between the two germline ends. CDR3 loop: CASSILQGHREKETQYF. DNA of the CDR3: TGTGCCAGCAGCATTTTGCAGGGGCATAGAGAAAAAGAGACCCAGTACTTC.

This clonotype was observed a handful of times. The rearrangement links TRBV5-1 to TRBJ2-3; D remains ambiguous. CDR3 length: 14 residues. Trimming stripped 1 base from V and 5 bases from J, with 11 bases between. Germline values: CDR1 SGHRS, CDR2 YFSETQ. The DNA for the CDR3 is TGCGCCAGCAGCTTGAGGCCGCTGGGAGATACGCAGTATTTT. Its translation: CASSLRPLGDTQYF.

The V call is TRBV9, the J call TRBJ2-2, with D unclear. Trimming cost V 10 bases and J 3 bases, with 13 bases left between them. The germline CDR1 and CDR2 sequences are SGDLS and YYNGEE. The CDR3 consists of 13 residues. CDR3 bases: TGTGCCGGACCGCCCTGGGACACCGGGGAGCTGTTTTTT. This translates into CAGPPWDTGELFF.

In DNA, the CDR3 is TGCAGTGCTCCTAGGATCAGGACCACCGGGGAGCTGTTTTTT. This codes for CSAPRIRTTGELFF. The rearrangement joins TRBV20-1 to TRBJ2-2; no clear D gene. Germline CDR1 DFQATT, CDR2 SNEGSKA (reference sequence). V was clipped by 5 bases and J by 4 bases, with 14 bases between them. The CDR3 is 14 amino acids.

The chain combines TRBV7-2 with TRBJ2-2; TRBD2 aligns across 7 bases. With 7 bases clipped from V and 3 bases from J, the junction kept 11 bases outside the gene matches. This CDR3 contains 16 residues. Germline assignment: CDR1 SGHTA and CDR2 FQGNSA. In nucleotides, the CDR3 is TGTGCCAGCACCCCATCTGGCCTAGCGGACACCGGGGAGCTGTTTTTT. Protein: CASTPSGLADTGELFF.

This clonotype was counted a single time. The chain employs TRBV7-2 and TRBJ2-7; no clear D gene. This CDR3 comprises 12 residues. V gave up 5 bases and J gave up 6 bases, with 11 bases separating them. The germline V gene has CDR1 SGHTA and CDR2 FQGNSA. The CDR3 DNA reads as TGTGCCAGCAGCCCCCCCCGCCCCGAGCAGTACTTC. This translates into CASSPPRPEQYF.

This clonotype was seen a few times. The chain uses TRBV28 and TRBJ1-3; D uncertain. Trimming pared 4 bases from V and 1 base from J, leaving 14 bases between. Germline V CDR1 and CDR2: MDHEN, SYDVKM. The CDR3 has 16 amino acids. CDR3 coding DNA: TGTGCCAGCAGTTCGACCCCCAAAGGGTCTGGAAACACCATATATTTT. It codes for CASSSTPKGSGNTIYF.